Sequencing of this TCR beta chain was carried out in a study of T cell responses to AZD1222 COVID-19 vaccine. TCRdb's copy holds only in-frame clones and misses some; the assay was immunoSEQ multiplex PCR. Seen here are around 190,000 clones, roughly 92% observed once, and the top ten hold 1% to 1.5%. The study's findings and limits: Donors skewed white British and female; clonal diversity was possibly underestimated. Within unmutated variant regions lay the reported targets of nearly half of spike-specific TCRs. Spike-specific TCR breadth and depth rose after two AZD1222 doses.

Concerning this clone: The antigen remains unidentified.

The clonotype originates from an adult in good health. The sequencing here drew on peripheral blood, taken on day 0 of AZD1222 vaccination.

The CDR3 DNA follows: TGTGCCAGCAGCTTATTCACAGGCCCTCAACCCCTCCACTTT. This sequence encodes CASSLFTGPQPLHF. The V call is TRBV7-2, the J call TRBJ1-6, with D possibly matching TRBD1 (5 bases). The V gene's germline CDR1 is SGHTA and CDR2 FQGNSA. Trimming shortened V by 2 bases and J by 12 bases, and 14 bases separated the two germline ends. The CDR3 is 14 amino acids.